What follows are 24 T cell receptor beta chains derived from one specimen sequenced in a study of CD8 T cells in Susac syndrome. Reverse transcription used 0.5 to 1 ug RNA and random hexamers. TCRdb passed the immunoSEQ multiplex PCR reads through MiXCR, listing each CDR3 protein once. The sample includes approximately 54,000 distinct CDR3 sequences, approximately 95% of them seen just once. Sequenced input: CD8+ T cells from PBMCs. Receptor source: a human donor with Susac syndrome.

This chain joins TRBV7-9 and TRBJ2-2; either TRBD1 or TRBD2 may fit D (6 bases each). Germline V CDR1 and CDR2: SEHNR, FQNEAQ (reference sequence). With 6 bases removed from V and 5 bases from J, the gap between germline ends came to 19 bases. The CDR3 runs to 16 residues. DNA for the CDR3: TGTGCCAGCAGTCTCAGGACAGCCCGGGGGACCGGGGAGCTGTTTTTT. Protein product: CASSLRTARGTGELFF.

V usage is TRBV28 and J usage is TRBJ2-7, with a possible D match to TRBD1 (6 bases). The germline CDR1 and CDR2 sequences are MDHEN and SYDVKM. Trimming took off 5 bases at V and 2 bases at J, with 13 bases between the two ends. The CDR3 consists of 14 residues. CDR3 amino acids: CASSISRDTYEQYF. The CDR3 region has the DNA TGTGCCAGCAGTATCTCCCGGGACACCTACGAGCAGTACTTC.

The chain links TRBV29-1 to TRBJ2-3; 8 positions agree with TRBD2. V shed 6 bases, J shed 2 bases, and the junction held 10 bases outside the gene matches. Germline loops: CDR1 SQVTM, CDR2 ANQGSEA. This CDR3 region has 15 residues. The CDR3 protein is CSVRGGGLTTDTQYF. CDR3 nucleotides: TGCAGCGTCCGTGGCGGGGGGCTAACCACAGATACGCAGTATTTT.

This clonotype was seen a single time. For the CDR3, the DNA is TGTGCCAGCAGCTTGGCGGGGACAGAGTACCAAGAGACCCAGTACTTC. Residues: CASSLAGTEYQETQYF. The chain employs TRBV5-6 and TRBJ2-5; 7 bases fit TRBD1. Trimming removed 0 bases from V and 0 bases from J; junction bases left unmatched: 5. Looked up from germline, CDR1 is SGHDT and CDR2 is YYEEEE. This CDR3 comprises 16 residues.

The rearrangement links TRBV29-1 to TRBJ2-1; 9 bases are a match to TRBD2. The CDR3 sequence is 15 residues long. The V segment lost 1 base and the J segment 0 bases; nucleotides outside the gene matches: 1. Germline V CDR1 and CDR2: SQVTM, ANQGSEA. CDR3 coding DNA: TGCAGCGTTGAAGGTAGCGGGGGCTCCTACAATGAGCAGTTCTTC. Its protein is CSVEGSGGSYNEQFF.

The chain recombines TRBV9 with TRBJ2-3; D could derive from TRBD1 or TRBD2 (5 bases each). CDR1 is SGDLS, CDR2 YYNGEE, per germline. The CDR3 covers 16 residues. V dropped 2 bases and J dropped 1 base, with 14 bases sitting between them. The CDR3, as DNA: TGTGCCAGCAGCGTGGGGGTAAGCCACGGCACAGATACGCAGTATTTT. It translates to CASSVGVSHGTDTQYF.

The chain recombines TRBV20-1 with TRBJ2-3, with no clear D. V gave up 0 bases and J gave up 12 bases, with 13 bases separating them. The length of the CDR3 is 12 residues. Germline CDR1 is DFQATT and CDR2 is SNEGSKA (reference sequence). This CDR3 is CSARDLQAPQYF. CDR3 sequence (DNA): TGCAGTGCTAGAGATCTTCAGGCCCCTCAGTATTTT.

This clonotype was seen a single time. The rearrangement links TRBV2 to TRBJ2-3; D ambiguous. The CDR3 extends over 12 amino acids. V was clipped by 3 bases and J by 5 bases, with 6 bases between them. The germline gives CDR1 SNHLY, CDR2 FYNNEI. The CDR3 here is CASSERRDTQYF. As DNA, the CDR3 is TGTGCCAGCAGTGAGCGGCGAGATACGCAGTATTTT.

This clonotype was observed once. The V gene is TRBV13, the J gene TRBJ2-7, with 9 nucleotides matching TRBD1. Germline V gene lookup returns CDR1 PRHDT and CDR2 FYEKMQ (reference sequence). V trimming: 5 bases; J trimming: 4 bases; junction bases outside the gene matches: 6. This CDR3 is 14 amino acids long. CDR3 protein: CASSPGQGRYEQYF. The DNA of the CDR3 is TGTGCCAGCAGCCCGGGACAGGGTCGATACGAGCAGTACTTC.

V gene TRBV9 combines with J gene TRBJ2-7, with D possibly TRBD1 on 6 matching bases. This CDR3 is built from 12 residues. Trimming pared 3 bases from V and 4 bases from J, leaving 8 bases between. CDR1 SGDLS and CDR2 YYNGEE come from the germline V gene. The CDR3 region is CASSATGYEQYF. CDR3 nucleotides: TGTGCCAGCAGCGCGACAGGTTACGAGCAGTACTTC.

J is TRBJ1-2 and V is TRBV12-3 or TRBV12-4; TRBD1 matches at 7 bases. The CDR3 has 14 amino acids. V shed 3 bases and J 4 bases; nucleotides not matched to a gene: 5. CDR3 bases: TGTGCCAGCAGTTTTCCGGACAGGAGCTATGGCTACACCTTC. As protein: CASSFPDRSYGYTF.

The rearrangement uses TRBV15 and TRBJ2-3; D remains unclear. The CDR3 runs to 13 residues. Between the trimmed V and J ends, which lost 4 bases and 6 bases, there was a span of 11 bases. The V gene's germline CDR1 is LNHNV and CDR2 YYDKDF (reference sequence). CDR3 nucleotides: TGTGCCACCAGCACGGACCCGGCTGATACGCAGTATTTT. It encodes CATSTDPADTQYF.

This clonotype was observed a single time. The chain couples TRBV6-5 to TRBJ1-1; a possible D gene is TRBD1 (6 bases). Germline V gene data show CDR1 as MNHEY and CDR2 as SVGAGI. The V gene lost 5 bases and the J gene lost 4 bases, with 11 bases spanning the gap. This CDR3 comprises 13 residues. CDR3 nucleotides: TGTGCCAGCAGTGGCTACAGGGCCACTGAAGCTTTCTTT. Encoded protein: CASSGYRATEAFF.

The V call is TRBV11-2, the J call TRBJ2-3; TRBD1 aligns across 8 bases. Germline lookup yields CDR1 SGHAT and CDR2 FQNNGV. This CDR3 is built from 14 residues. V shed 4 bases and J 3 bases; nucleotides not matched to a gene: 3. The CDR3 is CASSSRTGTDTQYF. Written as DNA, the CDR3 is TGTGCCAGCAGCTCAAGGACAGGGACAGATACGCAGTATTTT. Looking up the rest from reference TRBV11-2 and TRBJ2-3 gives the full variable domain: EAGVAQSPRYKIIEKRQSVAFWCNPISGHATLYWYQQILGQGPKLLIQFQNNGVVDDSQLPKDRFSAERLKGVDSTLKIQPAKLEDSAVYLCASSSRTGTDTQYFGPGTRLTVL.

This rearrangement joins TRBV12-3 or TRBV12-4 to TRBJ1-6; D ambiguous. Trimming took 4 bases from V and 0 from J, leaving 10 bases between them. The CDR3 length is 16 residues. The CDR3 bases are TGTGCCAGCAGTTCCGCCTCTAGCTCCTATAATTCACCCCTCCACTTT. Its translation is CASSSASSSYNSPLHF.

V usage is TRBV20-1 and J usage is TRBJ2-6; 12 nucleotides line up with TRBD1. The CDR3 totals 18 residues. The trim removed 3 bases at V and 4 bases at J, leaving 10 bases unmatched. In germline, CDR1 is DFQATT, CDR2 SNEGSKA (reference sequence). CDR3 in amino acids: CSARVPGQGAGGANVLTF. Here the CDR3 DNA reads TGCAGTGCTAGGGTTCCGGGACAGGGGGCGGGCGGGGCCAACGTCCTGACTTTC.

V usage is TRBV5-6 and J usage is TRBJ2-7; D is possibly TRBD1 or TRBD2 (5 bases each). The CDR3 runs 13 residues. Germline assignment: CDR1 SGHDT and CDR2 YYEEEE. V was cut by 4 bases and J by 0 bases, with 8 bases left in between. In nucleotides, the CDR3 is TGTGCCAGCAGCGAGGGACCCTCCTACGAGCAGTACTTC. It specifies CASSEGPSYEQYF.

The gene calls are TRBV3-1 and TRBJ1-2; TRBD1 aligns across 9 bases. Trimming removed 4 bases from V and 8 bases from J; junction bases left unmatched: 5. From germline, CDR1 is LGHDT and CDR2 YNNKEL (reference sequence). This CDR3 spans 13 amino acids. The CDR3 nucleotides are TGTGCCAGCAGCCGTACAGGGGGCGGCGGCTACACCTTC. It is translated as CASSRTGGGGYTF.

This clonotype has just one count. Here the CDR3 DNA reads TGTGCCAGCAGCACGAAAGAGACCCAGTACTTC. Its translation: CASSTKETQYF. This chain links TRBV7-2 with TRBJ2-5; D uncertain. The CDR3 covers 11 residues. With 5 bases removed from V and 3 bases from J, the gap between germline ends came to 4 bases. Germline V CDR1 and CDR2: SGHTA, FQGNSA.

This chain uses TRBV15 with TRBJ1-5; the D is unclear. CDR1 and CDR2 from the germline V gene are LNHNV and YYDKDF (reference sequence). V lost 1 base to trimming and J lost 3 bases, with 13 bases between them. The CDR3 has 16 amino acids. CDR3 sequence: CATSRVVQLHNQPQHF. CDR3 in DNA: TGTGCCACCAGCAGAGTGGTACAGCTACACAATCAGCCCCAGCATTTT.

The V gene is TRBV6-2 or TRBV6-3, the J gene TRBJ2-3; D gene unclear. V lost 4 bases, J lost 0 bases, and 11 bases lay in between. The length of the CDR3 is 15 residues. The germline V gene has CDR1 MNHEY and CDR2 SVGEGT. The DNA for the CDR3 is TGTGCCAGCAGTTGGAGAAGCGCCAGCACAGATACGCAGTATTTT. It is translated as CASSWRSASTDTQYF.

The V and J genes are TRBV6-5 and TRBJ2-5, with unresolved D. CDR3 length: 14 amino acids. Germline assignment: CDR1 MNHEY and CDR2 SVGAGI. The ends were cut back, 6 bases at V and 1 base at J, with 12 bases in the middle. The CDR3 sequence: CASSSVVGQETQYF. CDR3 nucleotide sequence: TGTGCCAGCAGCTCAGTGGTTGGCCAAGAGACCCAGTACTTC.

This chain connects TRBV4-1 to TRBJ2-4; D possibly corresponds to TRBD2 (5 bases). The V gene's germline CDR1 is MGHRA and CDR2 YSYEKL. This CDR3 is 12 amino acids long. Trimming removed 1 base at V and 10 bases at J, with 8 bases between. The CDR3 nucleotides are TGCGCCAGCAGCCAAGTAACGGGGATTCAGTACTTC. Translated: CASSQVTGIQYF.

The chain joins TRBV20-1 to TRBJ2-7; D is undetermined. Germline V lookup: CDR1 DFQATT, CDR2 SNEGSKA (reference sequence). The CDR3 is 14 residues long. Trimming removed 0 bases at V and 4 bases at J, with 13 bases between. CDR3 residues: CSARDLLTSYEQYF. The CDR3 region has the DNA TGCAGTGCTAGAGATCTCCTGACTTCTTACGAGCAGTACTTC.